The next 8 T cell receptor beta chains were all read from a single sample in a study of T cell responses to AZD1222 COVID-19 vaccine. Profiled with immunoSEQ multiplex PCR; TCRdb holds only in-frame clones, not every one. The table shows 130,000 to 150,000 clones, with around 88% occurring only once. The specimen was peripheral blood, collected on day 0 of AZD1222 vaccination. These TCRs come from an adult in good health.

The chain has TRBV18 and TRBJ1-3, with a possible D match to TRBD1 (5 bases). The CDR3 loop spans 14 amino acids. V was trimmed by 1 base and J by 3 bases, leaving 7 bases between them. The V gene's germline CDR1 is KGHSH and CDR2 LQKENI. CDR3 sequence reads: CASSPRTLGNTIYF. The DNA for the CDR3 is TGTGCCAGCTCACCACGGACACTTGGAAACACCATATATTTT.

DNA of the CDR3: TGTGCCAGCAGCCTAGCGGGGGGGCCGGATGAGCAGTTCTTC. Encoded protein: CASSLAGGPDEQFF. This chain links TRBV7-3 with TRBJ2-1; TRBD2 matches 12 bases. V lost 5 bases to trimming and J lost 8 bases; unmatched junction nucleotides: 4. The V gene's germline CDR1 is SGHTA and CDR2 FQGTGA. The CDR3 runs 14 residues.

The rearrangement links TRBV19 to TRBJ2-1; D may be TRBD2 (6 bases). Looked up from germline, CDR1 is LNHDA and CDR2 is SQIVND (reference sequence). V lost 8 bases to trimming and J lost 3 bases, with 14 bases between them. CDR3 size: 14 residues. Written as DNA, the CDR3 is TGTGCCAGTTCGGCTAGCGCCTACTACAATGAGCAGTTCTTC. This gives the protein CASSASAYYNEQFF.

The gene calls are TRBV2 and TRBJ1-2; weak D call: TRBD1 (5 bases). The CDR3 extends over 14 amino acids. The V and J ends lost 0 bases and 8 bases respectively, with 13 bases between them. Germline CDR1 and CDR2: SNHLY and FYNNEI. The CDR3 DNA reads TGTGCCAGCAGTGAAGCGGGGCAGGGTAAGGGCTACACCTTC. This codes for CASSEAGQGKGYTF. Together with reference TRBV2 and TRBJ1-2, the CDR3 gives the full variable domain: EPEVTQTPSHQVTQMGQEVILRCVPISNHLYFYWYRQILGQKVEFLVSFYNNEISEKSEIFDDQFSVERPDGSNFTLKIRSTKLEDSAMYFCASSEAGQGKGYTFGSGTRLTVV.

This rearrangement joins TRBV4-2 to TRBJ2-6; 7 bases map to TRBD1. Germline CDR1 is LGHNA and CDR2 is YNFKEQ. This CDR3 comprises 15 residues. V lost 10 bases, J lost 0 bases, and 6 bases stayed unmatched. CDR3 loop: CATGGRVSGANVLTF. The CDR3 DNA is TGTGCCACAGGGGGAAGGGTCTCTGGGGCCAACGTCCTGACTTTC.

This chain uses TRBV9 with TRBJ2-4, with 12 nucleotides matching TRBD2. V was pared by 4 bases and J by 1 base, with 12 bases of the junction left unmatched. Germline lookup yields CDR1 SGDLS and CDR2 YYNGEE. The CDR3 consists of 19 residues. CDR3 region: CASSSGGLAGGPAKNIQYF. For the CDR3, the DNA is TGTGCCAGCAGCTCAGGAGGGCTAGCGGGGGGGCCGGCCAAAAACATTCAGTACTTC.

This chain links TRBV9 with TRBJ2-1, with TRBD2 identical over 10 bases. The CDR3 has 15 residues. J lost 11 bases, V lost 6 bases, and 14 bases had no gene match. CDR1 and CDR2 from the germline V gene are SGDLS and YYNGEE. The CDR3 DNA reads TGTGCCAGCAATCGGGCTAGCGGGGGCCTGCGTAAGCAGTTCTTC. Translated, it gives CASNRASGGLRKQFF.

The table lists this clone with a count of one. This rearrangement joins TRBV3-1 (or the pseudogene TRBV3-2) to TRBJ1-6; 9 nucleotides align to TRBD1. This CDR3 spans 16 amino acids. The V and J ends lost 1 base and 7 bases, in that order; junction bases with no gene match: 5. CDR1 and CDR2 (germline): LGHDT, YNNKEL (reference sequence). CDR3 sequence (DNA): TGTGCCAGCAGCCAAGCCGGGACAGGGACGAATTCACCCCTCCACTTT. Encoded protein: CASSQAGTGTNSPLHF.